This entry concerns a single T cell receptor (beta chain). Its cognate antigen is unknown. Germline CDR1 and CDR2: SGHDN and FVKESK. V dropped 1 base and J dropped 4; count of bases not matched to a gene: 8. CDR3 length: 16 amino acids. The sample is drawn from a study of T cell repertoires in cytomegalovirus infection. TCRdb reprocessed the reads with MiXCR, giving one entry per CDR3 protein. The table lists approximately 130,000 distinct CDR3 sequences, 20% to 30% of them singletons, with 30% to 40% in the top ten. The source material was PBMCs, sequenced either directly or after in vitro stimulation (not recorded which). This rearrangement joins TRBV14 to TRBJ2-5; 8 bases map to TRBD2. This receptor was obtained from a human donor in good health (CMV status not recorded). Some clones in this sample may be carry-over from other donors' samples. DNA for the CDR3: TGTGCCAGCAGCCAAGTTATTCCGGGAGGGCCAGAGACCCAGTACTTC. This gives the protein CASSQVIPGGPETQYF.